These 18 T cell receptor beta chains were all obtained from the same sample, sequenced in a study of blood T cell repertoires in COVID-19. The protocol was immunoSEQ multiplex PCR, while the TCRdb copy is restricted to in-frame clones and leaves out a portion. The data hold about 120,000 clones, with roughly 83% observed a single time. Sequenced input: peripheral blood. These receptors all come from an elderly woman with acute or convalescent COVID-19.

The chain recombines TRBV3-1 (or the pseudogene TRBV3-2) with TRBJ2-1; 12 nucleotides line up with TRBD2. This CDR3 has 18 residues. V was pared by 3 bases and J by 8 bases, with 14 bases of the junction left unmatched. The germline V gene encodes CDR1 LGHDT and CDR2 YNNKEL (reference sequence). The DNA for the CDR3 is TGTGCCAGCAGCCAGTACGTGAAACTAGCGGGGGGTTGTTATGAGCAGTTCTTC. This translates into CASSQYVKLAGGCYEQFF.

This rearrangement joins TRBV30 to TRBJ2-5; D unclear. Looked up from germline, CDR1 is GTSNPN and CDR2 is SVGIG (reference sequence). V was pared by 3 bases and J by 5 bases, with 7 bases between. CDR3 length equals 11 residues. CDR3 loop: CAWRVGETQYF. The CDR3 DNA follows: TGTGCCTGGAGGGTCGGGGAGACCCAGTACTTC.

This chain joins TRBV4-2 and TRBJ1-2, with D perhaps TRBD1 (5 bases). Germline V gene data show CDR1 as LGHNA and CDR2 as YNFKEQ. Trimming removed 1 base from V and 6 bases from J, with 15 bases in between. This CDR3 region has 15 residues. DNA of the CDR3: TGTGCCAGCAGCCAAGGATATGGGGCCTCGGATGGCTACACCTTC. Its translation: CASSQGYGASDGYTF.

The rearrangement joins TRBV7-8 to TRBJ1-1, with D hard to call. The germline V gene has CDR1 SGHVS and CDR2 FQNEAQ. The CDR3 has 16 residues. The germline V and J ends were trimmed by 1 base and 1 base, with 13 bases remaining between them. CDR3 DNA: TGTGCCAGCAGCTTAGGAGAGGGCCGGAGGAACACTGAAGCTTTCTTT. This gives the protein CASSLGEGRRNTEAFF.

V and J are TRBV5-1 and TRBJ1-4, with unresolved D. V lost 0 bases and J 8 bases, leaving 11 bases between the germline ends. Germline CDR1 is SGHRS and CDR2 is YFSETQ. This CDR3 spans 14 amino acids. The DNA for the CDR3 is TGCGCCAGCAGCTTGGGCCCCGGGTCGGAAAAACTGTTTTTT. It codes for CASSLGPGSEKLFF.

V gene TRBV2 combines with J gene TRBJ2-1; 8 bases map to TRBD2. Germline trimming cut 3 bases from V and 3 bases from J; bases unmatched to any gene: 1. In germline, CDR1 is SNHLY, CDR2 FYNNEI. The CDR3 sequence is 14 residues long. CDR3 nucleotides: TGTGCCAGCAGTGATGGGACTAGCTACAATGAGCAGTTCTTC. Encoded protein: CASSDGTSYNEQFF.

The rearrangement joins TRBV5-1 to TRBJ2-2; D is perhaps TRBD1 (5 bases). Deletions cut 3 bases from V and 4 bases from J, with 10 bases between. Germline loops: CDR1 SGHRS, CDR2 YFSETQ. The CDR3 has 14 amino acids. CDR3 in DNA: TGCGCCAGCAGCTCCAGGGTTGGCACCGGGGAGCTGTTTTTT. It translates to CASSSRVGTGELFF.

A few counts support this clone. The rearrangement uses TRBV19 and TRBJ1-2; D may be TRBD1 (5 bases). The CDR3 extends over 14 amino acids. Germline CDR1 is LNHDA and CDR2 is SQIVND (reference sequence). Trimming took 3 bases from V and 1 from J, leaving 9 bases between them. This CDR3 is CASSMGTLNYGYTF. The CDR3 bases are TGTGCCAGTAGTATGGGGACTCTTAACTATGGCTACACCTTC.

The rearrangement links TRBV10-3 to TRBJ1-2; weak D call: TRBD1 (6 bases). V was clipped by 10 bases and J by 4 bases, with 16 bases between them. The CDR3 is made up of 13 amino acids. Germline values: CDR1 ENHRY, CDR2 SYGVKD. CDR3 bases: TGTGCCACCATGACAGGAATATCCTATGGCTACACCTTC. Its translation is CATMTGISYGYTF.

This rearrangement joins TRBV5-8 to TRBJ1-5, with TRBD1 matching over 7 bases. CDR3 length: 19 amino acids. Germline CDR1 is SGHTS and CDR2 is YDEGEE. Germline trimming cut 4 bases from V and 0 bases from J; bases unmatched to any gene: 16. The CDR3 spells CASSPLFGQVENSNQPQHF. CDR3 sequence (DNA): TGTGCCAGCAGCCCCCTATTCGGACAGGTTGAGAATAGCAATCAGCCCCAGCATTTT.

CDR3 amino acids: CASSRREGGNTQYF. CDR3 coding DNA: TGTGCCAGCAGCCGCCGGGAGGGGGGAAATACGCAGTATTTT. The chain uses TRBV11-3 and TRBJ2-3; 8 bases agree with TRBD2. The CDR3 is 14 residues long. V gave up 5 bases and J gave up 7 bases; unmatched junction bases: 8. Germline values: CDR1 SGHNT, CDR2 YENEEA.

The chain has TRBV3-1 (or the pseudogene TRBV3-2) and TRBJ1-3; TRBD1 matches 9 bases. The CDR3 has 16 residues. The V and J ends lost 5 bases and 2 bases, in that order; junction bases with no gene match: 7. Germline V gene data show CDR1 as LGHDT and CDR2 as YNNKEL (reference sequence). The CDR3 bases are TGTGCCAGCAGCACCCGGACAGGGGAAACTGGAAACACCATATATTTT. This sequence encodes CASSTRTGETGNTIYF.

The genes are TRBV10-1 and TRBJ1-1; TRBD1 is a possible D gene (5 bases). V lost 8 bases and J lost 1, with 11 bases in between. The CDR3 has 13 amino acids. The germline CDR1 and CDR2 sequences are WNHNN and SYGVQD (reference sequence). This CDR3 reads CASSGLTNTEAFF. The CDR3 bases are TGCGCCAGCTCGGGACTAACGAACACTGAAGCTTTCTTT.

CDR3 in amino acids: CASSFSGDTEAFF. The CDR3 DNA is TGTGCCAGCAGTTTTTCCGGGGACACTGAAGCTTTCTTT. The chain employs TRBV12-3 or TRBV12-4 and TRBJ1-1; no reliable D call. The CDR3 is 13 amino acids. Between the trimmed V and J ends, which lost 3 bases and 3 bases, there was a span of 8 bases.

This CDR3 reads CASSPTAQLRGKTQYF. The CDR3 nucleotides are TGCGCCAGCAGCCCAACGGCACAGCTCCGGGGGAAGACCCAGTACTTC. The V gene is TRBV4-1, the J gene TRBJ2-5, with D maybe TRBD2 (6 bases). CDR3 length: 16 residues. Germline CDR1 MGHRA, CDR2 YSYEKL. The V gene lost 4 bases and the J gene lost 6 bases, with 21 bases spanning the gap.

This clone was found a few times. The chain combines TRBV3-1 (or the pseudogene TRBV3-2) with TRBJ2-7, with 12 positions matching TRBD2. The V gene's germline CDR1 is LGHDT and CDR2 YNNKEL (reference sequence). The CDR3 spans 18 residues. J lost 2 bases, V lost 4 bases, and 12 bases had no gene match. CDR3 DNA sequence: TGTGCCAGCAGCCCAATAGCTCCAGGACTAGCGGGACCCTACGAGCAGTACTTC. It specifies CASSPIAPGLAGPYEQYF.

The CDR3 loop is CASSLGAGGGEKLFF. CDR3 DNA: TGCGCCAGCAGCTTGGGTGCAGGGGGAGGTGAAAAACTGTTTTTT. The genes are TRBV5-1 and TRBJ1-4; 7 bases line up with TRBD1. V trimming: 0 bases; J trimming: 7 bases; junction bases outside the gene matches: 6. Germline-derived CDR1 and CDR2 are SGHRS and YFSETQ. This CDR3 is 15 amino acids long.

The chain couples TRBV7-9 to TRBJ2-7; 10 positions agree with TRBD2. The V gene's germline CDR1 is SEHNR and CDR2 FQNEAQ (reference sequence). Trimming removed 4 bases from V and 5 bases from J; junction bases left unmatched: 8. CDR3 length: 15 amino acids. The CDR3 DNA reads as TGTGCCAGCAGCTCGGCAGCGGGGGGGTTCCACGAGCAGTACTTC. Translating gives CASSSAAGGFHEQYF. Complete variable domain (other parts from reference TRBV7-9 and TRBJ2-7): DTGVSQNPRHKITKRGQNVTFRCDPISEHNRLYWYRQTLGQGPEFLTYFQNEAQLEKSRLLSDRFSAERPKGSFSTLEIQRTEQGDSAMYLCASSSAAGGFHEQYFGPGTRLTVT.